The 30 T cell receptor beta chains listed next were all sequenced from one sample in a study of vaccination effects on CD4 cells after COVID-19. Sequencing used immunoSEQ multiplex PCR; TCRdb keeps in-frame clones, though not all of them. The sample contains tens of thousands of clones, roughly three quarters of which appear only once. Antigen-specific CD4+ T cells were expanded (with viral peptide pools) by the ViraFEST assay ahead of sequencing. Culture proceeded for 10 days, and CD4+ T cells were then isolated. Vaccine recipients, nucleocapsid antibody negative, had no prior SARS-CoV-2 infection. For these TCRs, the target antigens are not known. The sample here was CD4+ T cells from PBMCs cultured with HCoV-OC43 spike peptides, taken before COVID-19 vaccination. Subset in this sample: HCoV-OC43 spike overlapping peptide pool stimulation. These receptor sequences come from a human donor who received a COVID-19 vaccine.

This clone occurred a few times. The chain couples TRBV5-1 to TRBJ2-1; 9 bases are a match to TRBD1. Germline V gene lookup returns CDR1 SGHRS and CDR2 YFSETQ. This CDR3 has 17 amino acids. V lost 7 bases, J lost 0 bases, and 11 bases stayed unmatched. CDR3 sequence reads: CASRRDRDLSSYNEQFF. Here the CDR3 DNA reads TGCGCCAGCCGCCGGGACAGGGATTTGAGCTCCTACAATGAGCAGTTCTTC. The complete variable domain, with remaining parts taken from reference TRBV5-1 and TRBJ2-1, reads KAGVTQTPRYLIKTRGQQVTLSCSPISGHRSVSWYQQTPGQGLQFLFEYFSETQRNKGNFPGRFSGRQFSNSRSEMNVSTLELGDSALYLCASRRDRDLSSYNEQFFGPGTRLTVL.

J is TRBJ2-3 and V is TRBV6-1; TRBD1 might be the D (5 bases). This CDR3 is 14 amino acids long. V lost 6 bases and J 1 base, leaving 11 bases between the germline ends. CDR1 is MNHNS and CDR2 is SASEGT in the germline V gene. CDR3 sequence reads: CASSLLGGTDTQYF. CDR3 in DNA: TGTGCCAGCAGCCTGCTAGGGGGCACAGATACGCAGTATTTT.

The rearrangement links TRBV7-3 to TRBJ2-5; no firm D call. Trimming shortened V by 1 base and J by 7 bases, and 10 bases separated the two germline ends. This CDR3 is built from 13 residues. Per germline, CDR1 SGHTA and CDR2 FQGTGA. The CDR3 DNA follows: TGTGCCAGCAGCTTAAGCTCACACGGGACCCAGTACTTC. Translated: CASSLSSHGTQYF.

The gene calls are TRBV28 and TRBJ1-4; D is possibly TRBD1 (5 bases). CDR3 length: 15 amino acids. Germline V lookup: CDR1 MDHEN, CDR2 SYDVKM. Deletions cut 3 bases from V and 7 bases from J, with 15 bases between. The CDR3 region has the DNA TGTGCCAGCAGTTTGGGGGGGGGTGGTAGTGAAAAACTGTTTTTT. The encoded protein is CASSLGGGGSEKLFF.

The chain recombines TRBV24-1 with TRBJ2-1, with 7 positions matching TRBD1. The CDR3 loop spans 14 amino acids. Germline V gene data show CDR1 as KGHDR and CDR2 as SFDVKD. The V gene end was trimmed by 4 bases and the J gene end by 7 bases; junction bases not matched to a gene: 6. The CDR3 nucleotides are TGTGCCACCAGTGAACCCCGGGACAGTAATGAGCAGTTCTTC. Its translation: CATSEPRDSNEQFF.

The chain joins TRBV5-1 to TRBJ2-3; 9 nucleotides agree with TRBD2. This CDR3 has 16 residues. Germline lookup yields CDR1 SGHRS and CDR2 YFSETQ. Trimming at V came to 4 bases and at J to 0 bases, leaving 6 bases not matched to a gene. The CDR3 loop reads CASSPLAGVSTDTQYF. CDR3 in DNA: TGCGCCAGCAGCCCGTTAGCGGGGGTTAGCACAGATACGCAGTATTTT.

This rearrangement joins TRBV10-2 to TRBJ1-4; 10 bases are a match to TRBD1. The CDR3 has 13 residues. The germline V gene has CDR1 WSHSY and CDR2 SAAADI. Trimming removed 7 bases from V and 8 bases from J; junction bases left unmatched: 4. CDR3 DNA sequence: TGCGCCAGCATGGGGACAGGGGAGGAAAAACTGTTTTTT. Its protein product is CASMGTGEEKLFF.

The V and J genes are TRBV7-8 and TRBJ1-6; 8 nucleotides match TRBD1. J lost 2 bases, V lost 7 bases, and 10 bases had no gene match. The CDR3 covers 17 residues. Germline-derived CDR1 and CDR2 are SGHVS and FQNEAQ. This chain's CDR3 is CASNKIRGRAYNSPLHF. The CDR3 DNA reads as TGTGCCAGCAACAAAATCAGGGGGCGCGCCTATAATTCACCCCTCCACTTT.

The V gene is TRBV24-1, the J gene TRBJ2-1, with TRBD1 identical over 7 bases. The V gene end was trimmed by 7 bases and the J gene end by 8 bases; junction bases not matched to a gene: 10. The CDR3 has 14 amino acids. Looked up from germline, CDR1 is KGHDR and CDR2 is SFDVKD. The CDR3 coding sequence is TGTGCCACCAGAGCCAGACAGGGTATCGATGAGCAGTTCTTC. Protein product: CATRARQGIDEQFF.

CDR3 residues: CASSREGSYNEQFF. The CDR3 DNA reads as TGTGCCAGCAGCCGGGAAGGGTCCTACAATGAGCAGTTCTTC. The rearrangement joins TRBV2 to TRBJ2-1; perhaps TRBD2 as D (5 bases). The CDR3 is 14 amino acids. CDR1 and CDR2 (germline): SNHLY, FYNNEI. V was cut by 6 bases and J by 1 base, with 10 bases left in between.

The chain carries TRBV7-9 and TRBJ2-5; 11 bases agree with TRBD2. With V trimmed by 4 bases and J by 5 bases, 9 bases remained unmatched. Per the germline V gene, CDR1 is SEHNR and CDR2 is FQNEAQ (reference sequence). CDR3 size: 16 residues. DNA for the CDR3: TGTGCCAGCAGCTCCCCTAGCGGGGGGATCGGGGAGACCCAGTACTTC. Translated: CASSSPSGGIGETQYF. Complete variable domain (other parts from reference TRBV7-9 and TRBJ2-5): DTGVSQNPRHKITKRGQNVTFRCDPISEHNRLYWYRQTLGQGPEFLTYFQNEAQLEKSRLLSDRFSAERPKGSFSTLEIQRTEQGDSAMYLCASSSPSGGIGETQYFGPGTRLLVL.

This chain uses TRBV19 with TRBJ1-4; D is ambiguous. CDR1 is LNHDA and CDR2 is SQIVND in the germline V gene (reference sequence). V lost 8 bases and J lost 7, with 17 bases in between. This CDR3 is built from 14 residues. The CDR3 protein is CASSRGQLAEKLFF. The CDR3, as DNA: TGTGCCAGTTCTCGCGGGCAGCTCGCTGAAAAACTGTTTTTT.

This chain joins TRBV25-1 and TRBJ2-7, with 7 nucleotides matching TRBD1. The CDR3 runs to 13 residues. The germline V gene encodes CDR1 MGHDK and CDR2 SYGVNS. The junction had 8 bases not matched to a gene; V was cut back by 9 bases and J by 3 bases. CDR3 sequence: CASTSDRDYEQYV. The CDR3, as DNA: TGTGCCAGTACTTCAGACAGGGACTACGAGCAGTACGTC.

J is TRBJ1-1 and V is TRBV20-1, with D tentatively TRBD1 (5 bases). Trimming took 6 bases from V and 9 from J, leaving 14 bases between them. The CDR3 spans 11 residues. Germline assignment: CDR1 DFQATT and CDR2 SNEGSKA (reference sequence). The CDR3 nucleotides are TGCAGTGCGGAAGGGGCAGTCAAAGCTTTCTTT. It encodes CSAEGAVKAFF.

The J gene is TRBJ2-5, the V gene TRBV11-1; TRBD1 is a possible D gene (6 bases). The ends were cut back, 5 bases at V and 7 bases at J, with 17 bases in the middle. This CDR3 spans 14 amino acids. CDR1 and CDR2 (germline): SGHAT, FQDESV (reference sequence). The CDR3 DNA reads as TGTGCCAGCAGCAGTTTGGGGTGGGGGCGGACCCAGTACTTC. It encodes CASSSLGWGRTQYF.

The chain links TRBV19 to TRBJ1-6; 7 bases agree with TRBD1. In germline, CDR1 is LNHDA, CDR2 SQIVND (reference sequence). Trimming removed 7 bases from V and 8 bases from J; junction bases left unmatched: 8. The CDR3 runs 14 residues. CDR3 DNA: TGTGCCAGTAACCCGGGGACAGAGTATTCACCCCTCCACTTT. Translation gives CASNPGTEYSPLHF.

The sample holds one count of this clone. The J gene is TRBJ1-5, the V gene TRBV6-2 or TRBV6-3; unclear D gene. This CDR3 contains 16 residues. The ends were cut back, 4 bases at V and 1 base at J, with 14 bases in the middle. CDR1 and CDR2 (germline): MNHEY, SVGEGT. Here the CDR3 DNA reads TGTGCCAGCAGTTCATTCTCCGGGAACAGCAATCAGCCCCAGCATTTT. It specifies CASSSFSGNSNQPQHF.

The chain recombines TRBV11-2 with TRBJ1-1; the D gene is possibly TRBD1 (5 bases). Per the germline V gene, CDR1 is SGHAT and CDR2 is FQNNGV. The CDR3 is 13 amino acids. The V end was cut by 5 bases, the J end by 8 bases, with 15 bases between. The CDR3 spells CASSGQGTNEAFF. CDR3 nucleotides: TGTGCCAGCAGCGGACAAGGGACTAACGAAGCTTTCTTT. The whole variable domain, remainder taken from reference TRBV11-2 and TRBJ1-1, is EAGVAQSPRYKIIEKRQSVAFWCNPISGHATLYWYQQILGQGPKLLIQFQNNGVVDDSQLPKDRFSAERLKGVDSTLKIQPAKLEDSAVYLCASSGQGTNEAFFGQGTRLTVV.

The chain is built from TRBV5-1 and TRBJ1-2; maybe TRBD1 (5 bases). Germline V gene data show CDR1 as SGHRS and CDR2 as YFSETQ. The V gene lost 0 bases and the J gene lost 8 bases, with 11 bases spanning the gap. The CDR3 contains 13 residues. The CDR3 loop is CASSLEGTRGYTF. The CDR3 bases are TGCGCCAGCAGCTTGGAGGGGACTCGGGGCTACACCTTC.

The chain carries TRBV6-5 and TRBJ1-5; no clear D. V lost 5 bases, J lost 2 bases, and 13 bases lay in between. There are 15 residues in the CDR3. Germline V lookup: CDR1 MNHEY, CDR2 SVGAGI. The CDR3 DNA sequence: TGTGCCAGCAGTCGGCTTGTCTCAGGCAATCAGCCCCAGCATTTT. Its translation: CASSRLVSGNQPQHF.

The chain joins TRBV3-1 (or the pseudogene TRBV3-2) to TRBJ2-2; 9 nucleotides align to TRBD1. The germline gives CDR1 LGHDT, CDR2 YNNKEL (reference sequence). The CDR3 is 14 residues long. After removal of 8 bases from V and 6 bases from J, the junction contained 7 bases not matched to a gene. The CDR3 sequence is CASENRGRPGELFF. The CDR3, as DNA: TGTGCCAGCGAAAACAGGGGGCGGCCCGGGGAGCTGTTTTTT.

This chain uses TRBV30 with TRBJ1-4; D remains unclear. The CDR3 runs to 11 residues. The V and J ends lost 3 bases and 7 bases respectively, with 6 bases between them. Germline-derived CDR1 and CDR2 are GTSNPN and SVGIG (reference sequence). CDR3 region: CAWRVGEKLFF. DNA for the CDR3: TGTGCCTGGAGGGTCGGTGAAAAACTGTTTTTT.

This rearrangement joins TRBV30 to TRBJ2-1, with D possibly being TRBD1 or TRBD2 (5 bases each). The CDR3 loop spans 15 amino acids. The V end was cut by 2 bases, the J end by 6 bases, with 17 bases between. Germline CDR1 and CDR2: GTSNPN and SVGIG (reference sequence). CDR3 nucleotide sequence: TGTGCCTGGAGTTCACTTGGGGGACGGGTCAATGAGCAGTTCTTC. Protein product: CAWSSLGGRVNEQFF.

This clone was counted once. The CDR3 region has the DNA TGTGCCAGCAGCCTCGGGACAGTACAAGAGACCCAGTACTTC. The encoded protein is CASSLGTVQETQYF. The rearrangement links TRBV5-4 to TRBJ2-5; 7 bases agree with TRBD1. CDR1 and CDR2 from the germline V gene are SGHNT and YYREEE (reference sequence). This CDR3 is built from 14 residues. The ends lost 4 bases at V and 2 bases at J; junction bases unmatched: 5. Supplemented by reference TRBV5-4 and TRBJ2-5, the full variable domain reads ETGVTQSPTHLIKTRGQQVTLRCSSQSGHNTVSWYQQALGQGPQFIFQYYREEENGRGNFPPRFSGLQFPNYSSELNVNALELDDSALYLCASSLGTVQETQYFGPGTRLLVL.

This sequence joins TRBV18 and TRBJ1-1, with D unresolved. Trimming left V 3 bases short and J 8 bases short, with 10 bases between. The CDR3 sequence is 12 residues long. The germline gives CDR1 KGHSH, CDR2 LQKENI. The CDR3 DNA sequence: TGTGCCAGCTCACCGACAAGGACCGAAGCTTTCTTT. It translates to CASSPTRTEAFF.

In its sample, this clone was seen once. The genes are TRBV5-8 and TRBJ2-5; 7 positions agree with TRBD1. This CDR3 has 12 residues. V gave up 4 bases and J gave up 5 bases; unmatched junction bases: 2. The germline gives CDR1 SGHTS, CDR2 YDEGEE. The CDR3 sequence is CASSPRGETQYF. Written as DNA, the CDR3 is TGTGCCAGCAGCCCCAGGGGGGAGACCCAGTACTTC.

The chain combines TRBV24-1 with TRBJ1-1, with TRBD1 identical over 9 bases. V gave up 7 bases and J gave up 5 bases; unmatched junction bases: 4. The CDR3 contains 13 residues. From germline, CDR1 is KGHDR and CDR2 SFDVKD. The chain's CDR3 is CATRRTGETEAFF. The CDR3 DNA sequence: TGTGCCACCAGAAGGACAGGGGAAACTGAAGCTTTCTTT.

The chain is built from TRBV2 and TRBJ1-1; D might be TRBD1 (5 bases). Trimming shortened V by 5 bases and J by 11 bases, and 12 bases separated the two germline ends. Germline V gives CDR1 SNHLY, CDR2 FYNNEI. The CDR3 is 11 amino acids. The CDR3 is CASSTGTPAFF. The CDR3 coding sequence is TGTGCCAGCAGTACCGGGACCCCGGCTTTCTTT.

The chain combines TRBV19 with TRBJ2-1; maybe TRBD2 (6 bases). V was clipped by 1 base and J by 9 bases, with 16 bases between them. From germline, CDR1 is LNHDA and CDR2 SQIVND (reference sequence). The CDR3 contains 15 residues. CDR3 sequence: CASSIATRGFSEQFF. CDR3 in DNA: TGTGCCAGTAGTATAGCGACTAGAGGCTTCAGTGAGCAGTTCTTC.

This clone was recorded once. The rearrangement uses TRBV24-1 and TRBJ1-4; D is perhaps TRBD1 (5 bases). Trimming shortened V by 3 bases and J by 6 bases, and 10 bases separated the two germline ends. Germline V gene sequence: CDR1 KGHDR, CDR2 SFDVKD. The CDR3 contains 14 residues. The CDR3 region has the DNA TGTGCCACCAGTGATCCCGGAGGGGATGAAAAACTGTTTTTT. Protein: CATSDPGGDEKLFF.